One sample yielded the 19 T cell receptor beta chains listed below, sequenced in a study of blood T cell repertoires in COVID-19. The method was immunoSEQ multiplex PCR; TCRdb's version includes in-frame clones alone and lacks a portion of them. The profile shows fewer than 350,000 clones, roughly 79% of them singletons. Sample: peripheral blood. Every receptor here comes from a woman aged 60-75 years with active or convalescent COVID-19.

The chain combines TRBV4-1 with TRBJ2-7; TRBD1 aligns across 7 bases. Trimming cost V 0 bases and J 2 bases; bases outside gene matches: 4. The CDR3 sequence is 15 residues long. Germline CDR1 reads MGHRA; CDR2 reads YSYEKL. The CDR3 DNA sequence: TGCGCCAGCAGCCAAGACCGGACAGGCGCCTACGAGCAGTACTTC. This gives the protein CASSQDRTGAYEQYF.

This clone turned up a few times. The chain employs TRBV18 and TRBJ2-2; D is possibly TRBD2 (6 bases). Trimming stripped 0 bases from V and 7 bases from J, with 12 bases between. The germline V gene encodes CDR1 KGHSH and CDR2 LQKENI. The CDR3 is 15 residues long. CDR3 DNA sequence: TGTGCCAGCTCACCACCTCCGGGAGCCGACGGGGAGCTGTTTTTT. It yields the protein CASSPPPGADGELFF.

The chain joins TRBV7-3 to TRBJ2-5; the match to TRBD2 covers 8 bases. CDR1 is SGHTA and CDR2 is FQGTGA in the germline V gene. The V and J ends lost 5 bases and 5 bases, in that order; junction bases with no gene match: 10. This CDR3 has 15 residues. The CDR3 is CASSQGGGGRETQYF. The CDR3 coding sequence is TGTGCCAGCAGCCAAGGAGGCGGGGGGAGGGAGACCCAGTACTTC.

The chain recombines TRBV5-1 with TRBJ1-4, with 10 bases aligning to TRBD1. After removal of 4 bases from V and 8 bases from J, the junction contained 11 bases not matched to a gene. CDR3 length: 16 residues. Germline V gene data show CDR1 as SGHRS and CDR2 as YFSETQ. CDR3 sequence: CASSPGPGTGEEKLFF. In DNA, the CDR3 is TGCGCCAGCAGCCCAGGTCCCGGGACAGGGGAGGAAAAACTGTTTTTT.

The V and J genes are TRBV6-2 or TRBV6-3 and TRBJ2-7; 8 bases map to TRBD2. Germline lookup yields CDR1 MNHEY and CDR2 SVGEGT. This CDR3 is built from 17 residues. The trim removed 6 bases at V and 2 bases at J, leaving 15 bases unmatched. The CDR3, as DNA: TGTGCCAGCAGCCGCATCCTTGGGCGGGGGGACCCCTACGAGCAGTACTTC. Translating gives CASSRILGRGDPYEQYF.

The chain combines TRBV4-1 with TRBJ2-1; 9 bases are shared with TRBD2. The CDR3 covers 16 residues. The germline gives CDR1 MGHRA, CDR2 YSYEKL. V lost 2 bases and J lost 4; bases outside the gene matches: 6. The CDR3 spells CASSQSSAGGYNEQFF. The DNA of the CDR3 is TGCGCCAGCAGCCAAAGTTCAGCGGGGGGTTACAATGAGCAGTTCTTC.

This chain joins TRBV27 and TRBJ1-2, with D perhaps matching TRBD1 (6 bases). The CDR3 is 13 amino acids. The germline CDR1 and CDR2 sequences are MNHEY and SMNVEV (reference sequence). The germline V and J ends were trimmed by 6 bases and 7 bases, with 15 bases remaining between them. The CDR3 protein is CASRPTGTAGYTF. Written as DNA, the CDR3 is TGTGCCAGCAGGCCTACAGGGACCGCTGGCTACACCTTC.

The gene calls are TRBV7-2 and TRBJ1-1; 8 bases match TRBD1. V shed 5 bases, J shed 0 bases, and the junction held 2 bases outside the gene matches. CDR3 length: 14 amino acids. Per germline, CDR1 SGHTA and CDR2 FQGNSA. CDR3 sequence: CASSRDRLNTEAFF. The CDR3 DNA sequence: TGTGCCAGCAGCCGGGACAGGTTGAACACTGAAGCTTTCTTT.

Concerning this clone itself: Other nucleotide sequences in the sample specify the same CDR3. This chain links TRBV5-1 with TRBJ2-7, with D possibly being TRBD1 (5 bases). The CDR3 spans 16 residues. V was clipped by 0 bases and J by 3 bases, with 16 bases between them. CDR1 and CDR2 from the germline V gene are SGHRS and YFSETQ. In nucleotides, the CDR3 is TGCGCCAGCAGCTTGGTGGGGCCTGTCGGTGGCTACGAGCAGTACTTC. Its protein product is CASSLVGPVGGYEQYF.

V usage is TRBV19 and J usage is TRBJ1-3, with D unclear. The CDR3 contains 15 residues. V dropped 5 bases and J dropped 0 bases, with 11 bases sitting between them. The V gene's germline CDR1 is LNHDA and CDR2 SQIVND (reference sequence). The CDR3 DNA sequence: TGTGCCAGTAGTCCCCGGGATAGCTCTGGAAACACCATATATTTT. The encoded protein is CASSPRDSSGNTIYF.

This clone has only one observation. The chain has TRBV15 and TRBJ2-7; 9 bases map to TRBD1. This CDR3 is 15 amino acids long. V shed 5 bases and J 4 bases; nucleotides not matched to a gene: 9. Germline CDR1 is LNHNV and CDR2 is YYDKDF (reference sequence). The CDR3 sequence: CATSLEQGAIYEQYF. The CDR3 DNA is TGTGCCACCAGCCTTGAACAGGGGGCGATTTACGAGCAGTACTTC.

The chain joins TRBV20-1 to TRBJ2-7, with D maybe TRBD1 (5 bases). The CDR3 extends over 12 amino acids. Germline V CDR1 and CDR2: DFQATT, SNEGSKA (reference sequence). Between the trimmed V and J ends, which lost 3 bases and 3 bases, there was a span of 9 bases. The CDR3 coding sequence is TGCAGTGCTAGTAACAGGTTCTACGAGCAGTACTTC. Translation gives CSASNRFYEQYF.

The chain uses TRBV7-3 and TRBJ2-1, with D unclear. The CDR3 spans 15 residues. Germline V lookup: CDR1 SGHTA, CDR2 FQGTGA. Trimming shortened V by 1 base and J by 2 bases, and 9 bases separated the two germline ends. CDR3 loop: CASSLMARTYNEQFF. In nucleotides, the CDR3 is TGTGCCAGCAGCTTAATGGCCAGGACCTACAATGAGCAGTTCTTC.

The V call is TRBV5-3, the J call TRBJ1-3, with TRBD1 matching 8 bases. TRBV5-3 is noted as an ORF with a role that remains uncertain. The CDR3 is made up of 14 amino acids. Trimming took 2 bases from V and 4 from J; bases not matched to a gene: 2. Here the CDR3 DNA reads TGTGCCAGAAGCTTTCGGGACAGGGGAAACACCATATATTTT. It translates to CARSFRDRGNTIYF.

The chain is built from TRBV5-4 and TRBJ2-1; 8 bases match TRBD1. V trimming: 4 bases; J trimming: 9 bases; junction bases outside the gene matches: 12. The CDR3 totals 15 residues. CDR1 and CDR2 (germline): SGHNT, YYREEE (reference sequence). This CDR3 reads CASSARQGTPTEQFF. The CDR3 nucleotides read TGTGCCAGCAGCGCCCGACAGGGGACCCCCACTGAGCAGTTCTTC.

V usage is TRBV28 and J usage is TRBJ2-7, with 9 bases lining up with TRBD2. After removal of 3 bases from V and 3 bases from J, the junction contained 9 bases not matched to a gene. This CDR3 is built from 16 residues. The germline V gene encodes CDR1 MDHEN and CDR2 SYDVKM. The chain's CDR3 is CASSLGLAGRYYEQYF. The CDR3 coding sequence is TGTGCCAGCAGTTTGGGGCTAGCGGGGCGATACTACGAGCAGTACTTC.

This sequence joins TRBV13 and TRBJ2-1, with TRBD2 matching 8 bases. The V segment lost 4 bases and the J segment 5 bases; nucleotides outside the gene matches: 13. The CDR3 runs 17 residues. CDR1 and CDR2 (germline): PRHDT, FYEKMQ (reference sequence). CDR3 in DNA: TGTGCCAGCAGCTCTTGGCGTCGGCGGGGGGCAGACAATGAGCAGTTCTTC. Residues: CASSSWRRRGADNEQFF.

CDR3 sequence: CASSPIPGLAGGLTLDTQYF. The CDR3 bases are TGTGCCAGCTCACCGATACCGGGACTAGCGGGGGGCCTCACCCTAGATACGCAGTATTTT. The chain carries TRBV18 and TRBJ2-3; 15 bases align to TRBD2. Germline V gene sequence: CDR1 KGHSH, CDR2 LQKENI. The CDR3 has 20 amino acids. Trimming cost V 3 bases and J 5 bases; bases outside gene matches: 15.

This chain links TRBV6-5 with TRBJ1-1; the D gene is possibly TRBD1 (6 bases). CDR3 length: 13 residues. The V end lost 7 bases, the J end lost 2 bases, and 11 bases lay between the germline ends. Germline lookup yields CDR1 MNHEY and CDR2 SVGAGI. CDR3: CASNPGANTEAFF. Here the CDR3 DNA reads TGTGCCAGCAACCCAGGGGCAAACACTGAAGCTTTCTTT.